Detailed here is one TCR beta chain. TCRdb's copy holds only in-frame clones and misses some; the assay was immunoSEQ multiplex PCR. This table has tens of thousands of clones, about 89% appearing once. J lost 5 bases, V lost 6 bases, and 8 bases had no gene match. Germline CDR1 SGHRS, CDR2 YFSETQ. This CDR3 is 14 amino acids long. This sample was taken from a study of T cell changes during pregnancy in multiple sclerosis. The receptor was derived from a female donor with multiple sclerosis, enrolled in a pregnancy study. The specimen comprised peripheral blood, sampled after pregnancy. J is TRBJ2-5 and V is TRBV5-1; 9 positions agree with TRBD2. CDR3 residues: CASNGGGADETQYF. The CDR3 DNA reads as TGCGCCAGCAATGGCGGGGGGGCAGACGAGACCCAGTACTTC.